The sequence of this T cell receptor beta chain was determined in a study of blood T cell repertoires in COVID-19. The CDR3 spans 11 residues. Trimming removed 4 bases at V and 5 bases at J, with 5 bases between. Germline V gene sequence: CDR1 SNHLY, CDR2 FYNNEI. Those enrolled in Seattle joined during active infection and were followed longitudinally afterward. Data came from immunoSEQ multiplex PCR; TCRdb stores just in-frame clones and leaves some out. Among some 450,000 clones, about 87% were seen once, and the ten largest hold over 9.5%. This chain joins TRBV2 and TRBJ2-5; no reliable D call. The sample comprised peripheral blood. The TCR was taken from a woman in her forties or fifties with COVID-19, enrolled during active disease. In DNA form, the CDR3 reads TGTGCCAGCAGTGGGCGGGAGACCCAGTACTTC. This encodes CASSGRETQYF.